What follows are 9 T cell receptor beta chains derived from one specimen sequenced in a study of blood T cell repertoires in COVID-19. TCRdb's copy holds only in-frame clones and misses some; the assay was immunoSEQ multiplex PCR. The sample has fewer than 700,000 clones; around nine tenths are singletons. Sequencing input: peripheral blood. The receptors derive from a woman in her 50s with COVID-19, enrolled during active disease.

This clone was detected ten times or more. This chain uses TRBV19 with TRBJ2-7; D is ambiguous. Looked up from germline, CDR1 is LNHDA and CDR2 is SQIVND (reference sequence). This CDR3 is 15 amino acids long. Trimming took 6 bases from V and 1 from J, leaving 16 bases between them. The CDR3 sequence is CASSLTSARSYEQYF. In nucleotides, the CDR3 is TGTGCCAGTAGCTTGACCAGCGCCAGATCCTACGAGCAGTACTTC. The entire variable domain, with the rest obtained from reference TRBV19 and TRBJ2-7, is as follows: DGGITQSPKYLFRKEGQNVTLSCEQNLNHDAMYWYRQDPGQGLRLIYYSQIVNDFQKGDIAEGYSVSREKKESFPLTVTSAQKNPTAFYLCASSLTSARSYEQYFGPGTRLTVT.

The CDR3 DNA is TGTGCCACCAGCAGACAGCAGGCGGGATACTATGGCTACACCTTC. Its protein product is CATSRQQAGYYGYTF. The chain links TRBV15 to TRBJ1-2, with D unresolved. From germline, CDR1 is LNHNV and CDR2 YYDKDF (reference sequence). CDR3 length: 15 amino acids. V was clipped by 2 bases and J by 3 bases, with 13 bases between them.

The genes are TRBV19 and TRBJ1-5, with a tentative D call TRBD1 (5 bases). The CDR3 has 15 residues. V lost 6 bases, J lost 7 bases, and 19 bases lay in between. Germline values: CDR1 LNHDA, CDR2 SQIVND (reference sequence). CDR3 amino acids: CASSLPGGGGQPQHF. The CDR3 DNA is TGTGCCAGTAGCCTACCCGGCGGGGGAGGCCAGCCCCAGCATTTT.

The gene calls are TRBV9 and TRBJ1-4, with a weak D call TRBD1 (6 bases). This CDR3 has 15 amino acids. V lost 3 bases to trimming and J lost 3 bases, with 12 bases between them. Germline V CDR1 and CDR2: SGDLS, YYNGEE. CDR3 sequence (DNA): TGTGCCAGCAGCGAGGGGGGGTCATCTAATGAAAAACTGTTTTTT. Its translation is CASSEGGSSNEKLFF.

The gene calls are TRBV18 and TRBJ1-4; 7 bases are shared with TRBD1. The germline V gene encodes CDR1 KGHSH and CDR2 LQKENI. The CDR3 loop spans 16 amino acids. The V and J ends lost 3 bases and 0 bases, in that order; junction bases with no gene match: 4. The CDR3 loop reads CASSPRQGTTNEKLFF. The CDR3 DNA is TGTGCCAGCTCACCTCGACAGGGCACAACTAATGAAAAACTGTTTTTT. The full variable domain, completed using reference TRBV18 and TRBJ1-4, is NAGVMQNPRHLVRRRGQEARLRCSPMKGHSHVYWYRQLPEEGLKFMVYLQKENIIDESGMPKERFSAEFPKEGPSILRIQQVVRGDSAAYFCASSPRQGTTNEKLFFGSGTQLSVL.

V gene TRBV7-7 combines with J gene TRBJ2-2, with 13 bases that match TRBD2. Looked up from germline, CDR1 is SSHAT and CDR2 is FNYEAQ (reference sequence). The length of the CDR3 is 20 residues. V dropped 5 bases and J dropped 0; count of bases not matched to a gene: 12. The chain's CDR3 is CASSPLPGLAGLTNTGELFF. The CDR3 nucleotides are TGTGCCAGCAGCCCATTACCGGGACTAGCGGGGTTGACGAACACCGGGGAGCTGTTTTTT.

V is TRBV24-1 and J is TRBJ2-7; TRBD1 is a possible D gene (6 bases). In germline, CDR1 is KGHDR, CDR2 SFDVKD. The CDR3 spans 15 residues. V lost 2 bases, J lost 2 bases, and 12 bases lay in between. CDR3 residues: CATSDSGTPPYEQYF. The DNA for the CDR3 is TGTGCCACCAGTGATTCAGGGACACCCCCCTACGAGCAGTACTTC.

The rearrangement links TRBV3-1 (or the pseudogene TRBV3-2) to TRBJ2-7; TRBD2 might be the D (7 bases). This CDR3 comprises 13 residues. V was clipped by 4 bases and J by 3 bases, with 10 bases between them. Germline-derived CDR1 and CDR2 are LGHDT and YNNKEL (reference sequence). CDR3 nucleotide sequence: TGTGCCAGCAGCCGAGGGGGGGACTACGAGCAGTACTTC. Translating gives CASSRGGDYEQYF.

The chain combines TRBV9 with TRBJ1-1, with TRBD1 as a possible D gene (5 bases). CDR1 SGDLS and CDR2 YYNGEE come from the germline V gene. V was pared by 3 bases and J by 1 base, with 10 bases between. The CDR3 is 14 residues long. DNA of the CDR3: TGTGCCAGCAGCGAGAGACAGACGAACACTGAAGCTTTCTTT. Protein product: CASSERQTNTEAFF.